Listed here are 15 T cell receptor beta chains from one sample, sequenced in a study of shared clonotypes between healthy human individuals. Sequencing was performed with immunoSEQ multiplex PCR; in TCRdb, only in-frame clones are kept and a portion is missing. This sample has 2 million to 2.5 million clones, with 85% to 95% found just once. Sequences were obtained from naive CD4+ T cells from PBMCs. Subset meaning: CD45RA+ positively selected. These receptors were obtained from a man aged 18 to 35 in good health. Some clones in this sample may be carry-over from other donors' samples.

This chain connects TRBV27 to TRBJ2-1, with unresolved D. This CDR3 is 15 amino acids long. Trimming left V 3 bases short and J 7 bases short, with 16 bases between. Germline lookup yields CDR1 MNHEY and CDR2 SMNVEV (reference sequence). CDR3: CASSLSGYTVNEQFF. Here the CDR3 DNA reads TGTGCCAGCAGTTTGTCCGGGTATACGGTAAATGAGCAGTTCTTC.

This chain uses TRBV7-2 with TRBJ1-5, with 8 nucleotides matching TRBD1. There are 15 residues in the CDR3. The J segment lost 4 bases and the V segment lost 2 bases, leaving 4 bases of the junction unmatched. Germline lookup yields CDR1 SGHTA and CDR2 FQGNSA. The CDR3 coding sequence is TGTGCCAGCAGCTTACGACAGGGGACGAATCAGCCCCAGCATTTT. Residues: CASSLRQGTNQPQHF.

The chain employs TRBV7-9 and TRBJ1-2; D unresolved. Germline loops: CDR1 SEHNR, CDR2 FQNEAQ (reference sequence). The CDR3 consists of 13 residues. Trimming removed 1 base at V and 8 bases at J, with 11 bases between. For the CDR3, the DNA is TGTGCCAGCAGCTTAGAACAGACGCACGGCTACACCTTC. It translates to CASSLEQTHGYTF.

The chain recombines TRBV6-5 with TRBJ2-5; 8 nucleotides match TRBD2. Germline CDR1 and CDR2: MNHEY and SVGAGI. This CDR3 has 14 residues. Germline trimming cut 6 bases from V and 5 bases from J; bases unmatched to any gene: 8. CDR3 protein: CASRPSGGPETQYF. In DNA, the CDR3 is TGTGCCAGCAGGCCTTCGGGAGGGCCGGAGACCCAGTACTTC.

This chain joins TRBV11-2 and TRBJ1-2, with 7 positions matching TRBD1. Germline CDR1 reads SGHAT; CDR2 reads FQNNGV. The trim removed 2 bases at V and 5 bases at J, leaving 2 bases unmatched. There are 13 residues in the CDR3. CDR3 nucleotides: TGTGCCAGCAGCTTACGACAGGGTTATGGCTACACCTTC. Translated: CASSLRQGYGYTF.

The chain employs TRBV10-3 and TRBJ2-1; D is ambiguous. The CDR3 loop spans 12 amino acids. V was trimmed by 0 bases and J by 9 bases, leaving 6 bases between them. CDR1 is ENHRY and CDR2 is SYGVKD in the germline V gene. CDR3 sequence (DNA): TGTGCCATCAGTGAGTCGGCTATTGAGCAGTTCTTC. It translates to CAISESAIEQFF.

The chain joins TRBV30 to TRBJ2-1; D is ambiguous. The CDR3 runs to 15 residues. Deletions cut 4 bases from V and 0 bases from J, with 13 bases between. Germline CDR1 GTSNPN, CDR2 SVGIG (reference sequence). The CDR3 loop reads CAWTRRPDSYNEQFF. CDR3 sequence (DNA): TGTGCCTGGACCCGCCGCCCCGACTCCTACAATGAGCAGTTCTTC.

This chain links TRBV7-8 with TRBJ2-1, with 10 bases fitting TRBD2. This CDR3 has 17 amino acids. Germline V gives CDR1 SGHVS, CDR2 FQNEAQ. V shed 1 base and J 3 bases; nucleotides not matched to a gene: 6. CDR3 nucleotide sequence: TGTGCCAGCAGCTTAGGGGGTAGCGGGAGGAGCTACAATGAGCAGTTCTTC. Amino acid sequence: CASSLGGSGRSYNEQFF.

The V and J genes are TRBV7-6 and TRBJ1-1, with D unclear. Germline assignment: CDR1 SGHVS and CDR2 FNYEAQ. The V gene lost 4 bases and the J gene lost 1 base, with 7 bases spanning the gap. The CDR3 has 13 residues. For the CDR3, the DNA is TGTGCCAGCAGCTCCCAGCCGAACACTGAAGCTTTCTTT. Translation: CASSSQPNTEAFF. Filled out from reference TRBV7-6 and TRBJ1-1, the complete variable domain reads GAGVSQSPRYKVTKRGQDVALRCDPISGHVSLYWYRQALGQGPEFLTYFNYEAQQDKSGLPNDRFSAERPEGSISTLTIQRTEQRDSAMYRCASSSQPNTEAFFGQGTRLTVV.

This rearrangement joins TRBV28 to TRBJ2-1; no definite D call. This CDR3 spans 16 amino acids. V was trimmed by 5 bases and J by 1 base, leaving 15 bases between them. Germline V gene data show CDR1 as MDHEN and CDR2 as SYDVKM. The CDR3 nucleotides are TGTGCCAGCAGTGCCGGACGCTTATCTTCCTACAATGAGCAGTTCTTC. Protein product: CASSAGRLSSYNEQFF.

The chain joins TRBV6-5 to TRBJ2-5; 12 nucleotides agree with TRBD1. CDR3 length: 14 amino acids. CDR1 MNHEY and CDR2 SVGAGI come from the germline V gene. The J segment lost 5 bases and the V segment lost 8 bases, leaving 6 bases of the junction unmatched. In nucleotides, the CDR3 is TGTGCCAGCGCGGGGACAGGGGGCGGGGAGACCCAGTACTTC. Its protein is CASAGTGGGETQYF.

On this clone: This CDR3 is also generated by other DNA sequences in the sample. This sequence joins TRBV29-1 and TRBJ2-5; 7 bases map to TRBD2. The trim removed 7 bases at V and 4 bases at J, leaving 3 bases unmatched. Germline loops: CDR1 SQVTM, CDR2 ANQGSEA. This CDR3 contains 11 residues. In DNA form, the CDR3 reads TGCAGCGCCTCGGGAGGAGAGACCCAGTACTTC. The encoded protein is CSASGGETQYF.

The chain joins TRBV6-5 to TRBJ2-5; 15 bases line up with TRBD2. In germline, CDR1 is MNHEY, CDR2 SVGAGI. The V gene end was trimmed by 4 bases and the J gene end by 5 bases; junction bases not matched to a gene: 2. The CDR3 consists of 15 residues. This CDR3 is CASSSGLAGGETQYF. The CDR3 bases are TGTGCCAGCAGTTCAGGACTAGCGGGGGGGGAGACCCAGTACTTC.

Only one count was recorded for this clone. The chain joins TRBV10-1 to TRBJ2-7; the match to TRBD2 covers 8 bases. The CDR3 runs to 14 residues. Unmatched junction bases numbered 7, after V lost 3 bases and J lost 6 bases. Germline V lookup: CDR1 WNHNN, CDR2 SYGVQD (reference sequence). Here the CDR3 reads CASSDSGGPFEQYF. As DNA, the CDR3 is TGCGCCAGCAGTGACTCGGGAGGGCCCTTCGAGCAGTACTTC.

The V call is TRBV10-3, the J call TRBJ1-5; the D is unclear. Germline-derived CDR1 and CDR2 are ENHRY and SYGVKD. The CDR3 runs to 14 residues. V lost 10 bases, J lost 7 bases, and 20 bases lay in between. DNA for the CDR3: TGTGCCAAGCTAGTCTCTACCGGGTACCAGCCCCAGCATTTT. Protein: CAKLVSTGYQPQHF.